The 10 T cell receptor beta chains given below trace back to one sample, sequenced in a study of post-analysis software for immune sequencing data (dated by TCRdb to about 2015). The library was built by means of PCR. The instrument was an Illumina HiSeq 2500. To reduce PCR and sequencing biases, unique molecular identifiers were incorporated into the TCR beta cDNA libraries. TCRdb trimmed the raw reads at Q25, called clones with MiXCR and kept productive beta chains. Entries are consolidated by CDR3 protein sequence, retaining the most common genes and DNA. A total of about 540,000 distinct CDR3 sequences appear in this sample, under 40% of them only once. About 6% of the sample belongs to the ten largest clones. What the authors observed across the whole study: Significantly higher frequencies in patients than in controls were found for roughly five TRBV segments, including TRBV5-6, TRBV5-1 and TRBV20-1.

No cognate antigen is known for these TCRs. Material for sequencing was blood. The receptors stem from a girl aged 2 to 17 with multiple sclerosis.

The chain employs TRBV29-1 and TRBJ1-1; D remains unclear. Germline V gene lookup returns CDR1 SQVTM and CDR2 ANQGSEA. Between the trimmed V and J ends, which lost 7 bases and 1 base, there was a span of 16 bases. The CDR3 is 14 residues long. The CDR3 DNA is TGCAGCGGAACCAATTCGGCGGGGAACACTGAAGCTTTCTTT. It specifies CSGTNSAGNTEAFF.

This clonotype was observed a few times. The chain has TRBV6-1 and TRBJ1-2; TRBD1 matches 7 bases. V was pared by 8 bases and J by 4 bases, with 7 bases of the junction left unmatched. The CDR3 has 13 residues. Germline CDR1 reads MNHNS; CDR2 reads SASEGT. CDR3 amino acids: CASHDRESYGYTF. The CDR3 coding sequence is TGTGCCAGCCACGACAGGGAGTCCTATGGCTACACCTTC.

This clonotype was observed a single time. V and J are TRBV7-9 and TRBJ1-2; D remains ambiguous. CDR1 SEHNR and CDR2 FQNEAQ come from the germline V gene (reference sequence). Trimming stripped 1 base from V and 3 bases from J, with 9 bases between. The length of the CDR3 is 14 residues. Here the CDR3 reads CASSLEPRYYGYTF. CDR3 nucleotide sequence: TGTGCCAGCAGCTTAGAACCCAGATACTATGGCTACACCTTC.

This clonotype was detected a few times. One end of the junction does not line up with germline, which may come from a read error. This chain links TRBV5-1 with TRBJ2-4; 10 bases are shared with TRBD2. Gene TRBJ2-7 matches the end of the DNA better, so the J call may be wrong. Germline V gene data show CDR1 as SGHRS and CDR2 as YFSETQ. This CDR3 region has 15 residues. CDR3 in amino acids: CACSLPSGGAHEQYF. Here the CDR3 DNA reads TGCGCCTGCAGCTTGCCCAGCGGGGGGGCCCACGAGCAGTACTTC.

CDR3 in amino acids: CASSSRGLNNYGYTF. For the CDR3, the DNA is TGTGCCAGCAGTAGCAGGGGGCTGAACAACTATGGCTACACCTTC. V and J are TRBV6-5 and TRBJ1-2, with 8 bases matching TRBD1. With 5 bases clipped from V and 2 bases from J, the junction kept 7 bases outside the gene matches. Germline V gene data show CDR1 as MNHEY and CDR2 as SVGAGI. The CDR3 runs 15 residues.

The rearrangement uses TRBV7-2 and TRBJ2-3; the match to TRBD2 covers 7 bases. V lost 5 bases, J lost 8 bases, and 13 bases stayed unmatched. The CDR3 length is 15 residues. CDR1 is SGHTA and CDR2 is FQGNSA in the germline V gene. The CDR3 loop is CASSPQLRLASTQYF. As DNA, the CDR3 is TGTGCCAGCAGCCCGCAGCTTCGACTAGCAAGTACGCAGTATTTT.

The DNA of the CDR3 is TGTGCCACCAGCAGCGGGTACAGGGGCAATCAGCCCCAGCATTTT. It specifies CATSSGYRGNQPQHF. V and J are TRBV15 and TRBJ1-5, with D possibly being TRBD1 (6 bases). Germline lookup yields CDR1 LNHNV and CDR2 YYDKDF (reference sequence). The CDR3 runs to 15 residues. The V gene lost 3 bases and the J gene lost 2 bases, with 11 bases spanning the gap.

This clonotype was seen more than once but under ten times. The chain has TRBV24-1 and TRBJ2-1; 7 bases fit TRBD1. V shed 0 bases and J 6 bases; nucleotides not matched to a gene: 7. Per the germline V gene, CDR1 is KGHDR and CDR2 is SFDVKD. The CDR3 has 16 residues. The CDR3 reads CATSDLEGASPNEQFF. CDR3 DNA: TGTGCCACCAGTGATTTGGAGGGGGCATCCCCCAATGAGCAGTTCTTC.

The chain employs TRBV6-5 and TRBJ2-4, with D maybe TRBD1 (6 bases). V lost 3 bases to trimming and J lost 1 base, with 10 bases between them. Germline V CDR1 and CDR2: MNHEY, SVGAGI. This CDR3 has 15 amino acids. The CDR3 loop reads CASSYDRNAKNIQYF. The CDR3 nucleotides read TGTGCCAGCAGTTATGACAGGAACGCCAAAAACATTCAGTACTTC.

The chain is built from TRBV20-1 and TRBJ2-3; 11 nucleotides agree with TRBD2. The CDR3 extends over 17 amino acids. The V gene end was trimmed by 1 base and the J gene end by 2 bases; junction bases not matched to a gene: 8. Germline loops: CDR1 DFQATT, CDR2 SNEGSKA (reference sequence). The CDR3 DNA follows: TGCAGTGCTAGAGCCCCGCTAGCGGGGGGCTACACAGATACGCAGTATTTT. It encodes CSARAPLAGGYTDTQYF.